This T cell receptor (beta chain) was sequenced in a study of blood T cell repertoires in COVID-19. On the study more broadly: The cDNA or gDNA used as material had been derived from T cells, B-cell-depleted T cells, or PBMCs.

Authors' analysis steps: Amplified reference gene primers provided the basis for estimating nucleated cell counts. Only in-frame clones appear in the TCRdb table, and some are missing; sequencing was by immunoSEQ multiplex PCR. V, J and clone size are taken as reported in that table, and D and trimming were inferred from the DNA itself. The table has over 80,000 clones, 70% to 85% seen once. Looked up from germline, CDR1 is MGHRA and CDR2 is YSYEKL. The CDR3 consists of 14 residues. V dropped 5 bases and J dropped 5; count of bases not matched to a gene: 5. The chain links TRBV4-1 to TRBJ1-2, with TRBD1 matching 10 bases. The clonotype was recovered from a woman aged 50 to 65 with acute or convalescent COVID-19. Input material: peripheral blood. The CDR3 DNA reads TGCGCCAGCAGCGGGACAGGGGACTGGTATGGCTACACCTTC. Amino acids: CASSGTGDWYGYTF.